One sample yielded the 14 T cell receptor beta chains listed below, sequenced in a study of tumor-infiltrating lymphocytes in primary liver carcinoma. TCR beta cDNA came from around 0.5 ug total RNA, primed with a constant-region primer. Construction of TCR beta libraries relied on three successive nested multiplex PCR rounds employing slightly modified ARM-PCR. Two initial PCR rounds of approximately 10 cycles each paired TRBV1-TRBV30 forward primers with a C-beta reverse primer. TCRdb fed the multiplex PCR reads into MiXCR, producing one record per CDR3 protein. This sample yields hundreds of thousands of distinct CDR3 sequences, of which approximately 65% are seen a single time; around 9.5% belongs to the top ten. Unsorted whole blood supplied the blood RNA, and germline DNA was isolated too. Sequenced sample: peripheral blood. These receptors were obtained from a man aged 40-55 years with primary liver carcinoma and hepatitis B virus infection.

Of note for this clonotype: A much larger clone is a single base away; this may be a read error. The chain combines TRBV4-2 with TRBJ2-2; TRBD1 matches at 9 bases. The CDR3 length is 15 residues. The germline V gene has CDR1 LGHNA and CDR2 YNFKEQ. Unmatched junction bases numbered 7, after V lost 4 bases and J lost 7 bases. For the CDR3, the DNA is TGTGCCAGCAGCCGACAGGGGGGACAGTTCGGGGAGCTGTTTTTT. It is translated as CASSRQGGQFGELFF.

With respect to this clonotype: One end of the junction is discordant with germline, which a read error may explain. CDR3 coding DNA: TGTGCCTGCAGCCTAGAATTATGGGTGAGGTTGTTCTACAATGAGCAGTTCTTC. Its protein is CACSLELWVRLFYNEQFF. The V call is TRBV11-2, the J call TRBJ2-1; D is unclear. The CDR3 covers 18 residues. Germline values: CDR1 SGHAT, CDR2 FQNNGV.

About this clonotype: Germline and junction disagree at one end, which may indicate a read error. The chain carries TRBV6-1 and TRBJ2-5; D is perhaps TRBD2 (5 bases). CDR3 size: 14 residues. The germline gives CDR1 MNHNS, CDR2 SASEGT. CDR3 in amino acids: CASGEAPRWETQYF. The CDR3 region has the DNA TGTGCCAGCGGTGAAGCTCCTAGGTGGGAGACCCAGTATTTC.

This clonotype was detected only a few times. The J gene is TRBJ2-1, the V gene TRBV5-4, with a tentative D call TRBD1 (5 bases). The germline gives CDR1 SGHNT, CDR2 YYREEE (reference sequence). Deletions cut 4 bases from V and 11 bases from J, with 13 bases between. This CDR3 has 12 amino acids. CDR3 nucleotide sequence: TGTGCCAGCAGCCCCAACCGACAGCAGCAGTTCTTC. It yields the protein CASSPNRQQQFF.

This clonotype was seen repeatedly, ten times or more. This CDR3 is CASSFRAGGYNEQFF. CDR3 coding DNA: TGTGCCAGCAGTTTTCGAGCGGGAGGGTACAATGAGCAGTTCTTC. The chain combines TRBV12-3 or TRBV12-4 with TRBJ2-1; 10 bases match TRBD2. The V gene end was trimmed by 3 bases and the J gene end by 4 bases; junction bases not matched to a gene: 3. The CDR3 runs to 15 residues.

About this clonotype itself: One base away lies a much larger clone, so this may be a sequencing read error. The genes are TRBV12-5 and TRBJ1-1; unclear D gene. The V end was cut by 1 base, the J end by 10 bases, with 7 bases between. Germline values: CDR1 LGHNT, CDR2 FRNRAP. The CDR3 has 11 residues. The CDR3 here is CASGLGMGAFF. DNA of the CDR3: TGTGCTAGTGGTTTGGGGATGGGAGCTTTCTTT.

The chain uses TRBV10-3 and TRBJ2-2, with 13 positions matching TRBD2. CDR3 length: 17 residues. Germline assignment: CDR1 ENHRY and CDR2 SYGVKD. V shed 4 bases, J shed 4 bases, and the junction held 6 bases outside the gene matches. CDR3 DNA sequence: TGTGCCATCAGTGGGACTAGCGGGAGTTATTCCACCGGGGAGCTGTTTTTT. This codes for CAISGTSGSYSTGELFF.

The CDR3 reads CASSRCRGADSYNEQFF. Written as DNA, the CDR3 is TGTGCCAGCAGCCGGTGCAGAGGAGCGGACTCCTACAATGAGCAGTTCTTC. This sequence joins TRBV7-8 and TRBJ2-1, with D possibly TRBD2 on 5 matching bases. Germline loops: CDR1 SGHVS, CDR2 FQNEAQ. This CDR3 is 17 amino acids long. V gave up 5 bases and J gave up 0 bases, with 17 bases separating them.

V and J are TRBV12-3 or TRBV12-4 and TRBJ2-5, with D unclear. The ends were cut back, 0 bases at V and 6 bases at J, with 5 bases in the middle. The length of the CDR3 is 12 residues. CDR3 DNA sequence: TGTGCCAGCAGTTTAGCGGTGCAGACCCAGTACTTC. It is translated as CASSLAVQTQYF.

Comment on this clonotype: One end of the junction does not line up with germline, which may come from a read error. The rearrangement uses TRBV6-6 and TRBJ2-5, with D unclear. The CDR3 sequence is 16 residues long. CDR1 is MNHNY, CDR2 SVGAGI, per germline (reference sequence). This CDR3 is CATSYGAVEIQETQYF. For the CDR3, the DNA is TGTGCCACCAGTTACGGAGCCGTGGAGATCCAAGAGACCCAGTACTTC.

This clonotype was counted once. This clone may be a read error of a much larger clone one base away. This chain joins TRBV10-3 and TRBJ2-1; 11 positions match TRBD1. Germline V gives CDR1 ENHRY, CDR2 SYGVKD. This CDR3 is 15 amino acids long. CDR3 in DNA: TGTGCCGTCAGTGAAGGACAGGGGGCTAACAATGAGCAGTTCTTC. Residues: CAVSEGQGANNEQFF.

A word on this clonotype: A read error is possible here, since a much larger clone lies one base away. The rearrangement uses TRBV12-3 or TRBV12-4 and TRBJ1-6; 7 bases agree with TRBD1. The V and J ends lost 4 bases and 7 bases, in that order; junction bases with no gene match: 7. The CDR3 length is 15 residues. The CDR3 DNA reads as TGTGCCAGCAGTTCATCGGCAGGGGGGAATTCACCCCTCCACTTT. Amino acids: CASSSSAGGNSPLHF.

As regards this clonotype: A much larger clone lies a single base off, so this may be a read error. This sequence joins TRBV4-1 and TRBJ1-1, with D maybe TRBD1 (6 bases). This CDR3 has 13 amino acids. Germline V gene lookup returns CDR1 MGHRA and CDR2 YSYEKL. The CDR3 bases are TGCGCCAGCAGTTATACAGGGAACACTGGAGCTTTCTTT. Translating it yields CASSYTGNTGAFF.

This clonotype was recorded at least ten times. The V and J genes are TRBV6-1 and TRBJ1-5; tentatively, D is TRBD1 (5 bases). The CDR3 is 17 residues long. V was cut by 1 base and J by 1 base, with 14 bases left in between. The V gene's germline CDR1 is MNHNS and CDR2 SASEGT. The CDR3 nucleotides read TGTGCCAGCAGTGAAGTGATAGGGGCGATAAGCAATCAGCCCCAGCATTTT. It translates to CASSEVIGAISNQPQHF.